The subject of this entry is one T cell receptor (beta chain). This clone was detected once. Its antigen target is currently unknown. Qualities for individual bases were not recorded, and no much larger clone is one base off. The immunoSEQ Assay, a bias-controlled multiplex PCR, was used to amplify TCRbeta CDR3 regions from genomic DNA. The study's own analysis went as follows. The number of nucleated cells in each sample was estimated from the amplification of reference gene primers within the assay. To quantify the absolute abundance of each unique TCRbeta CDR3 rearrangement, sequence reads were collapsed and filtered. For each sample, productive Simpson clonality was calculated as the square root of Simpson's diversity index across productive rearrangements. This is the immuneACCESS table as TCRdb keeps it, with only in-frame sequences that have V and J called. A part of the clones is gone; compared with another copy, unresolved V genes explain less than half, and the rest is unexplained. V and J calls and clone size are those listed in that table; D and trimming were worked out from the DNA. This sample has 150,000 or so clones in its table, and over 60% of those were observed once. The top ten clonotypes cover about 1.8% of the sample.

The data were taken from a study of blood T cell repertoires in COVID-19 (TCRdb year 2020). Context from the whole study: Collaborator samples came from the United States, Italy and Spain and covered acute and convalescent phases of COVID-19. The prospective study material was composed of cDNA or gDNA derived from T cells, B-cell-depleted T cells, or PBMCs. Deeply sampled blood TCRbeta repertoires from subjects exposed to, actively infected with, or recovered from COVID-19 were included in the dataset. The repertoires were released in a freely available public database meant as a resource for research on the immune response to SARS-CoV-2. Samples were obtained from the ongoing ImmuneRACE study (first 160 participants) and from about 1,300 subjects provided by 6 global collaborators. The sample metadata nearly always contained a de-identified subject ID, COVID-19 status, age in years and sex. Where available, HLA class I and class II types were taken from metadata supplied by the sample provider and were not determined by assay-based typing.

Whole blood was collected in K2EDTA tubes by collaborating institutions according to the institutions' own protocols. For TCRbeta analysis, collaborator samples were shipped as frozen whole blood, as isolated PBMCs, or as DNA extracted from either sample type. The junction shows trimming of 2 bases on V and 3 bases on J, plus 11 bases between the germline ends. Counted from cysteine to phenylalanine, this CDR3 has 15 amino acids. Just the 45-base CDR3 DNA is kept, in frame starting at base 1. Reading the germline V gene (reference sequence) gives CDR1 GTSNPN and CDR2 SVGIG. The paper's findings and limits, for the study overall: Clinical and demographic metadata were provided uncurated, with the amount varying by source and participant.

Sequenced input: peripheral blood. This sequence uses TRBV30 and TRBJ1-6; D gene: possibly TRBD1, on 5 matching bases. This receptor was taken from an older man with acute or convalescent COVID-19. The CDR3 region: CAWSPTGDYNSPLHF. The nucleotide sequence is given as TGTGCCTGGAGTCCAACAGGAGACTATAATTCACCCCTCCACTTT.